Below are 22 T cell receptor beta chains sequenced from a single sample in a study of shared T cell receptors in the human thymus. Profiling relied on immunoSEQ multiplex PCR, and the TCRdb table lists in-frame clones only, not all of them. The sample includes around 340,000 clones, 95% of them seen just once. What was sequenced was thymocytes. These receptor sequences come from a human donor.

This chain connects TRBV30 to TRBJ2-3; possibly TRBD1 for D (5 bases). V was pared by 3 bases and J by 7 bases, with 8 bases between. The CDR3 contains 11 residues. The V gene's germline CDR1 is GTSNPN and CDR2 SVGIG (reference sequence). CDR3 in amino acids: CAWRDTNTQYF. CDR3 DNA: TGTGCCTGGAGGGACACGAATACGCAGTATTTT.

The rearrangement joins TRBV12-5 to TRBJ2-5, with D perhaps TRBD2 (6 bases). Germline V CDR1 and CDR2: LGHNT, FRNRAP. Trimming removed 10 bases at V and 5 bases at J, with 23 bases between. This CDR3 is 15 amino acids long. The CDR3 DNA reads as TGTGCTATCACGTATGGTGAGGGAGGCGGGGAGACCCAGTACTTC. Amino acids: CAITYGEGGGETQYF.

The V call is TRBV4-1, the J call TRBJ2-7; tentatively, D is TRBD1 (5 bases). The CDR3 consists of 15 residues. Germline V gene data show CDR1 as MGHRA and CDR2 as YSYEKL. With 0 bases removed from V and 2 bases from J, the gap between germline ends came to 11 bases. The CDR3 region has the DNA TGCGCCAGCAGCCAAGATCGTAGGGGTGCCTACGAGCAGTACTTC. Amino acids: CASSQDRRGAYEQYF.

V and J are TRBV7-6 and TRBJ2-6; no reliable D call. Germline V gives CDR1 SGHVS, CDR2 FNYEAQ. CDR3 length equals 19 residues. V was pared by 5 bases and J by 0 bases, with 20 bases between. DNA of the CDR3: TGTGCCAGCAGCCCGACTGGGCTCCACCTAATCTCTGGGGCCAACGTCCTGACTTTC. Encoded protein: CASSPTGLHLISGANVLTF.

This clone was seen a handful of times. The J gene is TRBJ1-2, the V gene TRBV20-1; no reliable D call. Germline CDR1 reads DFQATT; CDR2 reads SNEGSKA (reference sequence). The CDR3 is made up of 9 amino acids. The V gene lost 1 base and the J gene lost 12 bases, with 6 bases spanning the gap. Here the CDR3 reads CSARGLDTF. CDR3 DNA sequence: TGCAGTGCTAGAGGCCTTGACACCTTC.

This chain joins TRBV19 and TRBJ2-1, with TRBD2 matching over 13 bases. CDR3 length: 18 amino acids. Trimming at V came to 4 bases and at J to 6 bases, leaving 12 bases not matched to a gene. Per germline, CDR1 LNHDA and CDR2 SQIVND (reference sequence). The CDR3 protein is CASSTTGTSGNKINEQFF. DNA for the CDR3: TGTGCCAGTAGTACCACCGGGACTAGCGGGAATAAAATCAATGAGCAGTTCTTC.

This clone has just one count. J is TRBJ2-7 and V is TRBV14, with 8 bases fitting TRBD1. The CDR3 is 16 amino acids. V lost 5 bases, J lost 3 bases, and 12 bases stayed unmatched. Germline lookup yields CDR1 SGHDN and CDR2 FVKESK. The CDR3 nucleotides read TGTGCCAGCAGCACGGGGGACAGGCAACGCTTCTACGAGCAGTACTTC. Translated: CASSTGDRQRFYEQYF.

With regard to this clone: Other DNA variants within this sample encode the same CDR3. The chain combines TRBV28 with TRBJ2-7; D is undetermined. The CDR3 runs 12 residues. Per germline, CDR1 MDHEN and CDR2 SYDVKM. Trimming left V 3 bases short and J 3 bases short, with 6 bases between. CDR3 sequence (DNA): TGTGCCAGCAGTTTTCTGGGCTACGAGCAGTACTTC. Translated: CASSFLGYEQYF.

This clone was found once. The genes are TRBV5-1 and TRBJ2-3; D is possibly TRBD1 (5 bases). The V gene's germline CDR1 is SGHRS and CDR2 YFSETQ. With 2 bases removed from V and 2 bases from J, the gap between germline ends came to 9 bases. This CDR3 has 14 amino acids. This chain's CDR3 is CASSFPGPTDTQYF. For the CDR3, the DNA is TGCGCCAGCAGCTTTCCAGGGCCCACAGATACGCAGTATTTT. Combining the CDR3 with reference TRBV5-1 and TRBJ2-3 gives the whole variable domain KAGVTQTPRYLIKTRGQQVTLSCSPISGHRSVSWYQQTPGQGLQFLFEYFSETQRNKGNFPGRFSGRQFSNSRSEMNVSTLELGDSALYLCASSFPGPTDTQYFGPGTRLTVL.

This chain's CDR3 is CASALIAGGPQDTQYF. The CDR3 nucleotides are TGTGCTAGTGCCCTCATAGCGGGAGGGCCTCAAGATACGCAGTATTTT. The chain links TRBV12-5 to TRBJ2-3, with 11 bases identical to TRBD2. Trimming took 7 bases from V and 5 from J; bases not matched to a gene: 11. The germline V gene has CDR1 LGHNT and CDR2 FRNRAP. CDR3 size: 16 residues.

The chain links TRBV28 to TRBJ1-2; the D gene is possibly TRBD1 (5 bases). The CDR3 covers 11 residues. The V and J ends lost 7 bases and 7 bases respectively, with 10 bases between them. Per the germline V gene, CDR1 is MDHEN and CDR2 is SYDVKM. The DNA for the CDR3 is TGTGCCAGCACATCGACAGCTGGCTACACCTTC. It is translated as CASTSTAGYTF.

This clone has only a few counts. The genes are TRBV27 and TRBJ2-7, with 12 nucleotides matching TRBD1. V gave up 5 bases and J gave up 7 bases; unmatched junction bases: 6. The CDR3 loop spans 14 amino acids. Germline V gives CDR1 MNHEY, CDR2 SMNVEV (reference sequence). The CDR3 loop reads CASSKGQGAREQYF. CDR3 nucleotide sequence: TGTGCCAGCAGTAAGGGACAGGGGGCGCGGGAGCAGTACTTC.

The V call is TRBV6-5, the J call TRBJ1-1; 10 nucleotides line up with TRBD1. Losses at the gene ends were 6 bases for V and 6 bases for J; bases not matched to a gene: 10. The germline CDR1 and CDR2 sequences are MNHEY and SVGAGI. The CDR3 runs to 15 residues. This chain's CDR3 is CASRTGGAGSPEAFF. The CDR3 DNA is TGTGCCAGCAGGACAGGGGGCGCAGGGTCACCTGAAGCTTTCTTT.

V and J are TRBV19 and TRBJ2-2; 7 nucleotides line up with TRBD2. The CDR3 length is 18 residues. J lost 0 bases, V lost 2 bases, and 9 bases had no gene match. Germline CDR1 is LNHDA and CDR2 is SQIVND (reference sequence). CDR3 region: CASSIFVGGDSNTGELFF. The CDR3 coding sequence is TGTGCCAGTAGTATATTCGTGGGAGGGGATTCGAACACCGGGGAGCTGTTTTTT.

CDR3 sequence (DNA): TGTGCCAGCAGCTTAGCGACAAGGGGGCTGTTGGTCACTGAAGCTTTCTTT. Residues: CASSLATRGLLVTEAFF. The V gene is TRBV7-2, the J gene TRBJ1-1; 7 bases align to TRBD1. The ends lost 0 bases at V and 4 bases at J; junction bases unmatched: 11. The germline gives CDR1 SGHTA, CDR2 FQGNSA. This CDR3 contains 17 residues.

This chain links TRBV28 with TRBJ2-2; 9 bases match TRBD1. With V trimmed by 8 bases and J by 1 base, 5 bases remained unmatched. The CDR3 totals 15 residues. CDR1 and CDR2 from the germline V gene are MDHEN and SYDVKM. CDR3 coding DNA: TGTGCCAGCGACGGGACAGGGCTGAACACCGGGGAGCTGTTTTTT. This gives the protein CASDGTGLNTGELFF.

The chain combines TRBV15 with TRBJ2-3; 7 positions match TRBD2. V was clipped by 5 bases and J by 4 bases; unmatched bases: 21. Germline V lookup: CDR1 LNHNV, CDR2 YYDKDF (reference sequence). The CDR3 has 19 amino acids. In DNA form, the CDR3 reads TGTGCCACCAGCCCCCTTACCCTGTTTGGGGGGACTACATCAGATACGCAGTATTTT. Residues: CATSPLTLFGGTTSDTQYF.

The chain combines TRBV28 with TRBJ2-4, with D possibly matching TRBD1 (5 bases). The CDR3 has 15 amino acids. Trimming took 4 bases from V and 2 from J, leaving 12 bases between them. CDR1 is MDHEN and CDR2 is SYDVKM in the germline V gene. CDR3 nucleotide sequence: TGTGCCAGCAGTTATCGACAGAGGTCCAAAAACATTCAGTACTTC. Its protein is CASSYRQRSKNIQYF.

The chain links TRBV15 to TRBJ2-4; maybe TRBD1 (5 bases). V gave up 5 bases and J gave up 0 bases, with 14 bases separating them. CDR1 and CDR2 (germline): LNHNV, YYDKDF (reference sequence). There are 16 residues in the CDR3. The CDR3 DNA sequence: TGTGCCACCAGCTCTCTGGGGCCCTTAGCCAAAAACATTCAGTACTTC. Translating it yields CATSSLGPLAKNIQYF.

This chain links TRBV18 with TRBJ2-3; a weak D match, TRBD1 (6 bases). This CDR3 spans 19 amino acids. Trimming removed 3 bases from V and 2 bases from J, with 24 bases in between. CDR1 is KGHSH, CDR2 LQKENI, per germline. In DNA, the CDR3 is TGTGCCAGCTCACCGACAGAAGGACAACCGGGACACAACACAGATACGCAGTATTTT. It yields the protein CASSPTEGQPGHNTDTQYF.

The CDR3, as DNA: TGTGCCAGCAGTTTTCGTCAGGGGGCCTACACCTTC. Its translation is CASSFRQGAYTF. V usage is TRBV28 and J usage is TRBJ1-2; 8 bases match TRBD1. V lost 3 bases, J lost 10 bases, and 4 bases stayed unmatched. Germline V gene sequence: CDR1 MDHEN, CDR2 SYDVKM. The CDR3 spans 12 residues.

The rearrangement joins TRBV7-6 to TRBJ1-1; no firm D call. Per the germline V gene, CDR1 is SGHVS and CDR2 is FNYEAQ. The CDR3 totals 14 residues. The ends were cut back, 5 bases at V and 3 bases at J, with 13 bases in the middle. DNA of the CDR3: TGTGCCAGCAGCCCCTCCCGGAGGGACACTGAAGCTTTCTTT. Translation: CASSPSRRDTEAFF.